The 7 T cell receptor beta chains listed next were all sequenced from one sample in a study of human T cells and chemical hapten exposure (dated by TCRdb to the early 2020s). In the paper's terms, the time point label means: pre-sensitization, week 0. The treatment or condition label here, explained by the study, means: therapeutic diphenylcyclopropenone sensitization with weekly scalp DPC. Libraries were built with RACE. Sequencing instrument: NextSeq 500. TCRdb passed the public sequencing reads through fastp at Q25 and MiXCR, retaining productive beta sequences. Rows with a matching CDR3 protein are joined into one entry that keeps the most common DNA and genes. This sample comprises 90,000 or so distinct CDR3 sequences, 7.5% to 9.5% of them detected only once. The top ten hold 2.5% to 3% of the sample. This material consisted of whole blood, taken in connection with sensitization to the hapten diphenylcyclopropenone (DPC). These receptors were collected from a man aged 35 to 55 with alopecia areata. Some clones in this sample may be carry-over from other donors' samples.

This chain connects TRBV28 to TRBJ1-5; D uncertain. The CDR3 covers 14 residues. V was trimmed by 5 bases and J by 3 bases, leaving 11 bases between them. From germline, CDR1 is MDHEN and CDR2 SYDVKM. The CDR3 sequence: CASSELGNNQPQHF. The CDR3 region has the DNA TGTGCCAGCAGTGAGTTGGGCAACAATCAGCCCCAGCATTTT.

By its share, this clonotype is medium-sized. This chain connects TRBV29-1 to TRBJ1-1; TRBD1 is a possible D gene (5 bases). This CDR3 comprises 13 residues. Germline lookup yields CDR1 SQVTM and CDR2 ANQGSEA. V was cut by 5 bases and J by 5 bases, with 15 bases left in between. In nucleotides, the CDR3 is TGCAGCGTTTCACTCGGGGCCAGGACTGAAGCTTTCTTT. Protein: CSVSLGARTEAFF.

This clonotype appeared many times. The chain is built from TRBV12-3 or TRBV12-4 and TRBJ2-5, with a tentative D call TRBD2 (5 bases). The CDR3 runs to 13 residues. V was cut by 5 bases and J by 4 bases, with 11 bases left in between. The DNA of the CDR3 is TGTGCCAGCAGTCCGCCCCGGGGAGAGACCCAGTACTTC. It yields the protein CASSPPRGETQYF.

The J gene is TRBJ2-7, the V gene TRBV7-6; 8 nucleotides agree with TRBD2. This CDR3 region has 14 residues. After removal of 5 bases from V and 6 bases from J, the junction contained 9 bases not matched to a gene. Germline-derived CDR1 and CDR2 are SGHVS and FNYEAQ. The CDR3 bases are TGTGCCAGCAGCCTTGGGGCGGGAGGCCCCGAGCAGTACGTC. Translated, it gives CASSLGAGGPEQYV.

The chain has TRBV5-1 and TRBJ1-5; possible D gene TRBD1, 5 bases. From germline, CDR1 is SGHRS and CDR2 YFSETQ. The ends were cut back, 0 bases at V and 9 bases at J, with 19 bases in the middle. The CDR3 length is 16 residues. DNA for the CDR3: TGCGCCAGCAGCTTGGACGGAGCGGGGACCACGGGGCCCCAGCATTTT. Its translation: CASSLDGAGTTGPQHF.

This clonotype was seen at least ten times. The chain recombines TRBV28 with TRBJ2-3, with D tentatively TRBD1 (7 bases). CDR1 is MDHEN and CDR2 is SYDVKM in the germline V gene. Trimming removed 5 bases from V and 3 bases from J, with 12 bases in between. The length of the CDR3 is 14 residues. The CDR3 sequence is CASSGGGATDTQYF. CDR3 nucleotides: TGTGCCAGCAGTGGAGGGGGCGCGACAGATACGCAGTATTTT.

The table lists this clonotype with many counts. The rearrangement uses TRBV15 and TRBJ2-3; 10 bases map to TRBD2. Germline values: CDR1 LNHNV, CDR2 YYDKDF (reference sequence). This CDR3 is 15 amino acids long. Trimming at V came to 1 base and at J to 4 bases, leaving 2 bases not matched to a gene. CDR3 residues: CATSRASGSSDTQYF. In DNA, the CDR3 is TGTGCCACCAGCAGAGCTAGCGGGAGCTCAGATACGCAGTATTTT.